Presented here are 4 T cell receptor beta chains from one specimen sequenced in a study of CXCR3-negative and CXCR3-positive naive CD8 T cells. Overall study findings and caveats: Naive CXCR3-positive cells had TRB CDR3s more hydrophobic than those of CXCR3-negative naive cells.

Preparation of TRB cDNA libraries relied on 5' RACE carrying UMI labels. After re-calling the 5' RACE reads, TCRdb lists one entry per CDR3 protein, DNA absent. This table holds around 88,000 distinct CDR3 sequences. Their cognate antigens are unknown. Input material: naive CXCR3+ CD8+ T cells from blood. Subset given: CD45RO-CCR7+CD27+CD95- naive CD8+ T cells expressing CXCR3 (TNR3+). These receptors all stem from a human donor in good health. Some clones in this sample may be carry-over from other donors' samples.

The CDR3 protein is CATSRDMGTQETQYF. This rearrangement joins TRBV15 to TRBJ2-5; the TRBD2 assignment by TCRdb is unverifiable without DNA. Germline lookup yields CDR1 LNHNV and CDR2 YYDKDF (reference sequence). The CDR3 covers 15 residues.

The chain recombines TRBV29-1 with TRBJ2-3; the D call of TRBD2 rests on TCRdb alone, since no DNA is present to check it. The CDR3 is 16 amino acids. Germline CDR1 reads SQVTM; CDR2 reads ANQGSEA. CDR3 loop: CSVEGTAGDGTDTQYF.

This CDR3 is CASSLGGSGIGEQFF. The rearrangement links TRBV5-6 to TRBJ2-1. The CDR3 covers 15 residues. Germline values: CDR1 SGHDT, CDR2 YYEEEE.

This chain uses TRBV14 with TRBJ2-1; the TCRdb call, TRBD2, lacks DNA for checking. This CDR3 has 17 amino acids. Germline V CDR1 and CDR2: SGHDN, FVKESK. CDR3 sequence reads: CASSQDFRREGLGDQFF.